The entry below gives a single TCR beta chain sequence along with its context. V was pared by 2 bases and J by 3 bases, with 15 bases between. The CDR3 spans 15 residues. CDR1 and CDR2 from the germline V gene are SGHNT and YYREEE (reference sequence). This record belongs to a study of blood T cell repertoires in COVID-19. About the research overall: Researchers got acute and convalescent COVID-19 samples from the United States, Italy and Spain. The analysed material was cDNA or gDNA that came from T cells, B-cell-depleted T cells, or PBMCs.

Authors' data handling: Researchers report that nucleated cell counts were estimated from reference gene primer amplification. The protocol was immunoSEQ multiplex PCR, while the TCRdb copy is restricted to in-frame clones and leaves out a portion. That table furnishes V, J and clone size, whereas the DNA furnished D and trimming. The table records roughly 230,000 clones, around 90% of them present only once. The sample consisted of peripheral blood. This chain uses TRBV5-4 with TRBJ2-7, with TRBD1 as a possible D gene (6 bases). The TCR sequence derives from a man aged 25-45 years with COVID-19, enrolled during active disease. The CDR3 is CASSLEQGNHYEQYF. For the CDR3, the DNA is TGTGCCAGCAGCTTAGAACAGGGAAACCACTACGAGCAGTACTTC.